Below are 23 T cell receptor beta chains sequenced from a single sample in a study of blood T cell repertoires in COVID-19. TCRdb keeps only in-frame clones here, not all; method: immunoSEQ multiplex PCR. In the table there are 55,000 to 65,000 clones, 90% of which are singletons. The sample comprised peripheral blood. The receptors were gathered from a human donor with active COVID-19. The donor label of this sample is uncertain.

The chain is built from TRBV7-2 and TRBJ2-1; 7 bases match TRBD2. Germline-derived CDR1 and CDR2 are SGHTA and FQGNSA. J lost 4 bases, V lost 5 bases, and 8 bases had no gene match. The CDR3 spans 15 residues. CDR3: CASSPSSGTYNEQFF. The CDR3 region has the DNA TGTGCCAGCAGCCCCTCTAGCGGAACTTACAATGAGCAGTTCTTC.

The chain uses TRBV12-3 or TRBV12-4 and TRBJ1-3; no firm D call. The CDR3 consists of 13 residues. The V gene lost 5 bases and the J gene lost 3 bases, with 8 bases spanning the gap. CDR3 nucleotides: TGTGCCAGCAGTCTGGGAGTTGGAAACACCATATATTTT. It codes for CASSLGVGNTIYF.

V gene TRBV19 combines with J gene TRBJ1-1, with a weak D call TRBD1 (6 bases). The length of the CDR3 is 15 residues. Looked up from germline, CDR1 is LNHDA and CDR2 is SQIVND (reference sequence). The V and J ends lost 8 bases and 0 bases respectively, with 16 bases between them. CDR3 nucleotides: TGTGCCAGTCAACTAAGGGGGGGGCTGAACACTGAAGCTTTCTTT. Protein sequence: CASQLRGGLNTEAFF.

This clone was observed a handful of times. The chain carries TRBV5-4 and TRBJ2-7; 8 bases map to TRBD1. CDR1 SGHNT and CDR2 YYREEE come from the germline V gene (reference sequence). Trimming cost V 4 bases and J 3 bases; bases outside gene matches: 6. The CDR3 loop spans 14 amino acids. CDR3 amino acids: CASSDMDRDYEQYF. DNA for the CDR3: TGTGCCAGCAGCGATATGGACAGGGACTACGAGCAGTACTTC.

This clone was picked up one time. The V gene is TRBV7-2, the J gene TRBJ2-7, with 7 bases fitting TRBD1. The CDR3 spans 14 residues. Trimming removed 1 base from V and 2 bases from J; junction bases left unmatched: 2. Germline V gene data show CDR1 as SGHTA and CDR2 as FQGNSA. The CDR3 region is CASSLGGGPYEQYF. The CDR3 bases are TGTGCCAGCAGCTTAGGAGGGGGCCCCTACGAGCAGTACTTC.

The V call is TRBV4-2, the J call TRBJ1-5; 7 positions match TRBD1. With V trimmed by 4 bases and J by 5 bases, 14 bases remained unmatched. In germline, CDR1 is LGHNA, CDR2 YNFKEQ. This CDR3 has 17 amino acids. Written as DNA, the CDR3 is TGTGCCAGCAGCCGCCCGGCTGTCGACAGGGAAGATCAGCCCCAGCATTTT. Protein: CASSRPAVDREDQPQHF.

The J gene is TRBJ2-3, the V gene TRBV27; 8 positions match TRBD2. Germline CDR1 reads MNHEY; CDR2 reads SMNVEV (reference sequence). J was trimmed by 2 bases and V by 10 bases; bases with no gene match: 8. This CDR3 region has 14 residues. For the CDR3, the DNA is TGTGCCACCCTCCCGGGGGGGTACACAGATACGCAGTATTTT. The encoded protein is CATLPGGYTDTQYF.

This chain uses TRBV18 with TRBJ1-3; 7 bases line up with TRBD1. In germline, CDR1 is KGHSH, CDR2 LQKENI. Trimming at V came to 3 bases and at J to 4 bases, leaving 12 bases not matched to a gene. The CDR3 has 17 amino acids. Here the CDR3 DNA reads TGTGCCAGCTCACCTTGGACAGGTCGGGGCAGCGGAAACACCATATATTTT. Translated, it gives CASSPWTGRGSGNTIYF.

This CDR3 reads CASMGAGDSFANTGELFF. The CDR3 DNA follows: TGCGCCAGCATGGGGGCGGGTGACAGTTTCGCGAACACCGGGGAGCTGTTTTTT. The chain uses TRBV4-1 and TRBJ2-2; D perhaps matches TRBD1 (6 bases). Germline-derived CDR1 and CDR2 are MGHRA and YSYEKL. V was trimmed by 7 bases and J by 0 bases, leaving 21 bases between them. The CDR3 is 18 residues long.

The chain links TRBV5-1 to TRBJ2-5; maybe TRBD1 (6 bases). The CDR3 totals 16 residues. The ends were cut back, 4 bases at V and 1 base at J, with 17 bases in the middle. The germline CDR1 and CDR2 sequences are SGHRS and YFSETQ. CDR3 loop: CASSRTVATLQETQYF. In nucleotides, the CDR3 is TGCGCCAGCAGCCGGACAGTCGCGACTCTCCAAGAGACCCAGTACTTC.

The chain carries TRBV6-4 and TRBJ2-7; 9 positions agree with TRBD1. The CDR3 contains 13 residues. V lost 8 bases and J lost 3; bases outside the gene matches: 5. Germline V gene sequence: CDR1 MRHNA, CDR2 SNTAGT. The CDR3 here is CASAPGQGYEQYF. The CDR3, as DNA: TGTGCCAGCGCGCCGGGACAGGGCTACGAGCAGTACTTC.

This clone has only one observation. The chain employs TRBV19 and TRBJ1-2; the D is unclear. Germline V lookup: CDR1 LNHDA, CDR2 SQIVND (reference sequence). V lost 3 bases to trimming and J lost 4 bases, with 12 bases between them. There are 14 residues in the CDR3. The CDR3 reads CASSIGNRFYGYTF. CDR3 nucleotide sequence: TGTGCCAGTAGTATCGGTAACAGATTCTATGGCTACACCTTC.

This chain connects TRBV27 to TRBJ1-6, with D maybe TRBD1 (5 bases). Germline-derived CDR1 and CDR2 are MNHEY and SMNVEV (reference sequence). Between the trimmed V and J ends, which lost 5 bases and 1 base, there was a span of 9 bases. There are 15 residues in the CDR3. The DNA for the CDR3 is TGTGCCAGCAGTGCGGGGGGGTCCTATAATTCACCCCTCCACTTT. Residues: CASSAGGSYNSPLHF.

This sequence joins TRBV4-1 and TRBJ2-7; 7 nucleotides match TRBD2. Germline CDR1 and CDR2: MGHRA and YSYEKL. The junction had 9 bases not matched to a gene; V was cut back by 5 bases and J by 2 bases. The CDR3 consists of 15 residues. The CDR3 loop reads CASSGGAGVAYEQYF. DNA of the CDR3: TGCGCCAGCAGCGGGGGTGCGGGAGTTGCCTACGAGCAGTACTTC.

The V gene is TRBV9, the J gene TRBJ1-5, with unresolved D. The CDR3 consists of 14 residues. The ends were cut back, 2 bases at V and 2 bases at J, with 8 bases in the middle. Germline-derived CDR1 and CDR2 are SGDLS and YYNGEE. CDR3 sequence reads: CASSVSYGNQPQHF. CDR3 DNA: TGTGCCAGCAGCGTCAGTTATGGCAATCAGCCCCAGCATTTT. Filled out from reference TRBV9 and TRBJ1-5, the complete variable domain reads DSGVTQTPKHLITATGQRVTLRCSPRSGDLSVYWYQQSLDQGLQFLIQYYNGEERAKGNILERFSAQQFPDLHSELNLSSLELGDSALYFCASSVSYGNQPQHFGDGTRLSIL.

The chain has TRBV7-9 and TRBJ1-1; TRBD1 agrees at 8 bases. CDR1 and CDR2 from the germline V gene are SEHNR and FQNEAQ (reference sequence). With V trimmed by 3 bases and J by 6 bases, 6 bases remained unmatched. CDR3 length equals 14 residues. CDR3 sequence: CASSLDRASAEAFF. In DNA form, the CDR3 reads TGTGCCAGCAGCTTGGACAGGGCCAGTGCTGAAGCTTTCTTT.

This clone was recorded once. The rearrangement joins TRBV6-2 or TRBV6-3 to TRBJ2-5; 14 bases agree with TRBD2. Per germline, CDR1 MNHEY and CDR2 SVGEGT. After removal of 5 bases from V and 2 bases from J, the junction contained 10 bases not matched to a gene. This CDR3 has 18 amino acids. CDR3 coding DNA: TGTGCCAGCAGTACCGGGGGACTAGCGGGGGCACAACAAGAGACCCAGTACTTC. Protein product: CASSTGGLAGAQQETQYF.

The rearrangement uses TRBV3-1 (or the pseudogene TRBV3-2) and TRBJ1-4; tentative D call: TRBD1 (6 bases). Trimming took off 4 bases at V and 5 bases at J, with 11 bases between the two ends. The CDR3 totals 14 residues. CDR1 is LGHDT, CDR2 YNNKEL, per germline (reference sequence). As DNA, the CDR3 is TGTGCCAGCAGCCGAGACAGGTTGAATGAAAAACTGTTTTTT. It specifies CASSRDRLNEKLFF.

The CDR3 DNA reads as TGTGCCAGCAGCGTATCTAGCGGGAGGGGCACAGATACGCAGTATTTT. This translates into CASSVSSGRGTDTQYF. This chain uses TRBV9 with TRBJ2-3, with 12 bases matching TRBD2. The CDR3 extends over 16 amino acids. J lost 1 base, V lost 1 base, and 1 base had no gene match. Per germline, CDR1 SGDLS and CDR2 YYNGEE.

The gene calls are TRBV9 and TRBJ1-2; no firm D call. Germline assignment: CDR1 SGDLS and CDR2 YYNGEE. V was pared by 4 bases and J by 1 base, with 17 bases between. The CDR3 is 16 residues long. CDR3 sequence: CASSLGAGSNNYGYTF. The CDR3 bases are TGTGCCAGCAGCCTAGGAGCCGGGTCAAATAACTATGGCTACACCTTC.

This chain links TRBV10-3 with TRBJ1-1; 7 bases align to TRBD1. V dropped 2 bases and J dropped 1; count of bases not matched to a gene: 7. CDR1 and CDR2 (germline): ENHRY, SYGVKD. This CDR3 contains 16 residues. This chain's CDR3 is CAISEVRTGGNTEAFF. CDR3 nucleotides: TGTGCCATCAGTGAGGTACGGACAGGAGGGAACACTGAAGCTTTCTTT.

This clone was recorded only once. The chain employs TRBV6-5 and TRBJ1-1; TRBD1 agrees at 7 bases. Germline assignment: CDR1 MNHEY and CDR2 SVGAGI. The J segment lost 0 bases and the V segment lost 11 bases, leaving 6 bases of the junction unmatched. This CDR3 is built from 13 residues. The CDR3 reads CAVMDRLNTEAFF. In DNA, the CDR3 is TGTGCCGTCATGGACAGGCTGAACACTGAAGCTTTCTTT.

The rearrangement joins TRBV3-1 (or the pseudogene TRBV3-2) to TRBJ1-1; no firm D call. This CDR3 is built from 16 residues. Germline V CDR1 and CDR2: LGHDT, YNNKEL (reference sequence). V shed 1 base and J shed 5 bases, with 17 bases lying between them. The CDR3 sequence: CASSQGSAGLGTEAFF. CDR3 sequence (DNA): TGTGCCAGCAGCCAAGGCTCAGCGGGATTAGGGACTGAAGCTTTCTTT.